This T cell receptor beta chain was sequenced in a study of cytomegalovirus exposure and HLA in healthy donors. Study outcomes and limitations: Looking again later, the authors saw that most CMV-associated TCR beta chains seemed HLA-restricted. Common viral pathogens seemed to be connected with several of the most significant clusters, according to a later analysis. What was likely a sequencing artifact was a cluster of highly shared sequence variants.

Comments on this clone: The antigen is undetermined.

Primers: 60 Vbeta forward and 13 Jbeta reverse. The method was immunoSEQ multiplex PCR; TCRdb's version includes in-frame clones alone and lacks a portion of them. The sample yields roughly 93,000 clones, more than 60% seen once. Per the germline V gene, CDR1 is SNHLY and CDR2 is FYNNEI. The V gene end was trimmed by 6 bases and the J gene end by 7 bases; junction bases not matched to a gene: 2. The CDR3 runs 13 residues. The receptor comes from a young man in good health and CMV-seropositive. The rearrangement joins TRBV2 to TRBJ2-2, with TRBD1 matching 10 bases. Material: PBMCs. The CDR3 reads CASRGQGIGELFF. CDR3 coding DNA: TGTGCCAGCAGGGGACAGGGGATCGGGGAGCTGTTTTTT.